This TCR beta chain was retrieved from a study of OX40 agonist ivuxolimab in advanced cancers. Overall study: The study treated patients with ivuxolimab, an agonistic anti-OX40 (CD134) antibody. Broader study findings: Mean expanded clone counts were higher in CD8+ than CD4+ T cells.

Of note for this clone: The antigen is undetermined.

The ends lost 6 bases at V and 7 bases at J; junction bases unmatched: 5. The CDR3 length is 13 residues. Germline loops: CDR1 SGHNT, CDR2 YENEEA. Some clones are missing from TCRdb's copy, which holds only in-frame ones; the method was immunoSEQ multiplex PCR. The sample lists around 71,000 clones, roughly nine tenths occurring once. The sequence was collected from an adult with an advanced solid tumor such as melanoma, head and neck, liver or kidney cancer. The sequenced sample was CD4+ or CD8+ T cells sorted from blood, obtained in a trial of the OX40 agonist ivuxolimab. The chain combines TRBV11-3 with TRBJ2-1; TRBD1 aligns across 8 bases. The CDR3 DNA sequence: TGTGCCAGCAGATCGACAGGGGAAAATGAGCAGTTCTTC. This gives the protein CASRSTGENEQFF.